A single count supports the clone carrying this T cell receptor beta chain. These data come from a study of blood T cell repertoires in COVID-19. The assay was immunoSEQ multiplex PCR, and TCRdb's table has in-frame clones only and misses some. The data hold roughly 200,000 clones, with 85% observed a single time. The CDR3 runs 14 residues. Germline V lookup: CDR1 LNHDA, CDR2 SQIVND (reference sequence). Between the trimmed V and J ends, which lost 10 bases and 2 bases, there was a span of 17 bases. The clonotype originates from a man between 35 and 55 years old who had recovered from COVID-19. Sequenced: PBMCs or T cells enriched from blood (not recorded which). The chain uses TRBV19 and TRBJ2-5; maybe TRBD2 (5 bases). The DNA of the CDR3 is TGTGCCACTTCTCGGACTGGGCTTCAAGAGACCCAGTACTTC. It yields the protein CATSRTGLQETQYF.